This T cell receptor beta chain was recorded in a study of neurological immune-mediated disorders. Study conclusions and caveats: The level of TCR clonal expansion was highest in patients with HTLV-1-associated myelopathy and lowest in multiple sclerosis, where it fell below the level seen in healthy controls.

The unsorted libraries were prepared from 2 million PBMCs (stored at -80 C). The CDR3 length is 14 residues. Trimming removed 7 bases from V and 3 bases from J; junction bases left unmatched: 8. Germline V gives CDR1 MNHNS, CDR2 SASEGT. TCRdb fed the 5' RACE reads into MiXCR, producing one record per CDR3 protein. The table includes 70,000 to 95,000 distinct CDR3 sequences, around an eighth detected once. As concerns this clonotype: Its antigen is not identified.

The rearrangement uses TRBV6-1 and TRBJ2-5; 7 nucleotides agree with TRBD2. Sequenced: PBMCs. This sequence originates from a woman aged 45 to 65 in good health. Here the CDR3 DNA reads TGTGCCAGCAACCGGGGGGATGGAGAAGAGACCCAGTACTTC. Its translation is CASNRGDGEETQYF.